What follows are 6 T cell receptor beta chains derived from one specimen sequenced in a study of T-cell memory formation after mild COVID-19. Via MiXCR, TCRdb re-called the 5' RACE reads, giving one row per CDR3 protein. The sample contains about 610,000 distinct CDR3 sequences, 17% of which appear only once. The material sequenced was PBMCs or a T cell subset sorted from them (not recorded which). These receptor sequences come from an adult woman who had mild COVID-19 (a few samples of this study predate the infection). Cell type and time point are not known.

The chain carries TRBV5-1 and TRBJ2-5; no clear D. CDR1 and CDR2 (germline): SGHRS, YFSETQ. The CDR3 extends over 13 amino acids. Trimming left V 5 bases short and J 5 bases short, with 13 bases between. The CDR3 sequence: CASRRALSETQYF. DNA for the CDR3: TGCGCCAGCAGAAGGGCCTTGAGCGAGACCCAGTACTTC.

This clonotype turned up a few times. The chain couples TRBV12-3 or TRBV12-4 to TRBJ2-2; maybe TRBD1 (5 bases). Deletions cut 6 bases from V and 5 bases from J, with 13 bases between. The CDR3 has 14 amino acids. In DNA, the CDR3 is TGTGCCAGCAGGGAGACCAGGGTTACCGGGGAGCTGTTTTTT. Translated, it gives CASRETRVTGELFF.

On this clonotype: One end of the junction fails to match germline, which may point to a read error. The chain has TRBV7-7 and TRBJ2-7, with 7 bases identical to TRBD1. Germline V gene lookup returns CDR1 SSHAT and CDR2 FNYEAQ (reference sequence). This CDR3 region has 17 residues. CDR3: CASSPGEPVQGLNEQYF. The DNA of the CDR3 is TGTGCTAGCAGCCCCGGGGAACCGGTACAGGGGTTGAACGAGCAGTACTTC.

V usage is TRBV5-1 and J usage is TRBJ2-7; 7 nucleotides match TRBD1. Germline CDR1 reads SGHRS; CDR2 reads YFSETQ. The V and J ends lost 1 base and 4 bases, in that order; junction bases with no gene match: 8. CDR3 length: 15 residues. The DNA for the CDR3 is TGCGCCAGCAGCTTGCAAGGGGACAGAGCTTACGAGCAGTACTTC. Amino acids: CASSLQGDRAYEQYF.

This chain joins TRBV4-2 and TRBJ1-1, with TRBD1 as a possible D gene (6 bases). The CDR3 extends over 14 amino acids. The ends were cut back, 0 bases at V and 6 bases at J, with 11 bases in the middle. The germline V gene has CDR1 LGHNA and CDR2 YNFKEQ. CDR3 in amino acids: CASSQEIGQPEAFF. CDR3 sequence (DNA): TGTGCCAGCAGCCAAGAAATAGGACAGCCTGAAGCTTTCTTT.

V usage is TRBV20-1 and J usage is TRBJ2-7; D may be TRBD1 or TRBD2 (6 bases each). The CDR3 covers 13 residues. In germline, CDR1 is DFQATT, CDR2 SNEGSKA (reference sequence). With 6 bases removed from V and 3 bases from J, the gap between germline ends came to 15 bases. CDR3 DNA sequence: TGCAGTGCCCCCGTGGGGGGCGACTACGAGCAGTACTTC. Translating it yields CSAPVGGDYEQYF.